The 10 T cell receptor beta chains in this list originate from one sample, sequenced in a study of blood T cell repertoires in COVID-19. This table comes from immunoSEQ multiplex PCR, and its TCRdb copy is limited to in-frame clones, with some not included. The profile shows about 95,000 clones, 70% to 85% of them singletons. The specimen was peripheral blood. These receptors were taken from a human donor in a cohort sampled during active COVID-19.

The chain employs TRBV12-5 and TRBJ1-5; unclear D gene. CDR3 length: 15 amino acids. The germline CDR1 and CDR2 sequences are LGHNT and FRNRAP. The V gene lost 1 base and the J gene lost 5 bases, with 12 bases spanning the gap. The CDR3 DNA is TGTGCTAGTGGTTTGGCCGGGAGAGGAGATCAGCCCCAGCATTTT. It translates to CASGLAGRGDQPQHF.

The chain combines TRBV6-5 with TRBJ2-1, with TRBD2 matching over 10 bases. J lost 6 bases, V lost 8 bases, and 10 bases had no gene match. CDR1 and CDR2 (germline): MNHEY, SVGAGI. The CDR3 has 15 amino acids. The chain's CDR3 is CASSLLAGEGNEQFF. The CDR3 DNA is TGTGCCAGCTCCCTGCTAGCGGGAGAGGGCAATGAGCAGTTCTTC.

The V and J genes are TRBV19 and TRBJ1-4; the D gene is possibly TRBD1 (6 bases). Trimming cost V 4 bases and J 0 bases, with 15 bases left between them. Germline V lookup: CDR1 LNHDA, CDR2 SQIVND (reference sequence). The CDR3 spans 17 residues. CDR3 amino acids: CASSRFGGAATNEKLFF. In DNA, the CDR3 is TGTGCCAGTAGTAGGTTTGGGGGGGCCGCAACTAATGAAAAACTGTTTTTT.

V is TRBV11-2 and J is TRBJ2-1; tentative D call: TRBD2 (5 bases). V dropped 1 base and J dropped 2 bases, with 6 bases sitting between them. The length of the CDR3 is 14 residues. CDR1 is SGHAT and CDR2 is FQNNGV in the germline V gene. The CDR3 loop reads CASSLVSAYNEQFF. CDR3 DNA sequence: TGTGCCAGCAGCTTAGTTAGCGCCTACAATGAGCAGTTCTTC.

The chain carries TRBV5-1 and TRBJ2-1, with D maybe TRBD2 (6 bases). From germline, CDR1 is SGHRS and CDR2 YFSETQ. V was clipped by 4 bases and J by 4 bases, with 18 bases between them. CDR3 size: 16 residues. Written as DNA, the CDR3 is TGCGCCAGCAGCCGTCATGGGGGGTCGAAGTACAATGAGCAGTTCTTC. It specifies CASSRHGGSKYNEQFF.

In DNA, the CDR3 is TGTGCCAGCAGCTTAAATGTCGTCAGAAACACCGGGGAGCTGTTTTTT. Amino acids: CASSLNVVRNTGELFF. The chain has TRBV7-9 and TRBJ2-2; D is unclear. CDR1 is SEHNR and CDR2 is FQNEAQ in the germline V gene (reference sequence). V was trimmed by 2 bases and J by 2 bases, leaving 12 bases between them. This CDR3 region has 16 residues.

This sequence joins TRBV18 and TRBJ2-7, with 9 bases identical to TRBD1. CDR3 size: 15 residues. Germline V gene data show CDR1 as KGHSH and CDR2 as LQKENI. V dropped 3 bases and J dropped 5; count of bases not matched to a gene: 8. The CDR3 coding sequence is TGTGCCAGCTCACCTCTCGGGACAGGGAGTAACGAGCAGTACTTC. Its translation is CASSPLGTGSNEQYF.

The chain combines TRBV18 with TRBJ2-1; 10 bases fit TRBD2. The V and J ends lost 6 bases and 7 bases, in that order; junction bases with no gene match: 12. The germline gives CDR1 KGHSH, CDR2 LQKENI. The CDR3 has 16 residues. The CDR3 loop is CASSRPAGGQGNEQFF. DNA of the CDR3: TGTGCCAGCTCGCGACCAGCGGGGGGGCAAGGGAATGAGCAGTTCTTC.

This chain uses TRBV7-2 with TRBJ1-5; no clear D. V lost 1 base, J lost 10 bases, and 14 bases lay in between. CDR1 SGHTA and CDR2 FQGNSA come from the germline V gene. The CDR3 is 14 residues long. The CDR3 nucleotides are TGTGCCAGCAGCTTAGGGAGGACGGAGCGACCCCAGCATTTT. Amino acids: CASSLGRTERPQHF.

This chain links TRBV19 with TRBJ2-7; a weak D match, TRBD2 (6 bases). The CDR3 covers 13 residues. V was trimmed by 1 base and J by 7 bases, leaving 11 bases between them. From germline, CDR1 is LNHDA and CDR2 SQIVND (reference sequence). CDR3 DNA: TGTGCCAGTAGTATAGGCGGGACGGGGGAGCAGTACTTC. Translated, it gives CASSIGGTGEQYF.